This TCR beta chain was observed in a study of blood T cell repertoires in COVID-19. CDR3 size: 13 residues. Looked up from germline, CDR1 is SEHNR and CDR2 is FQNEAQ (reference sequence). V was shortened by 1 base and J by 4 bases, with 5 bases between the two germline ends. How the authors handled the data: How many nucleated cells were present was estimated from reference gene primer amplification. Measured with immunoSEQ multiplex PCR; TCRdb has only the in-frame clones, and not every one. Clone size and V and J calls were adopted from that table, with D and trimming inferred from the DNA. The sample holds 300,000 to 400,000 clones; more than 75% are singletons and the top ten take 3% to 4%.

The chain links TRBV7-9 to TRBJ1-5; maybe TRBD1 (5 bases). The sample taken for sequencing was peripheral blood. The source is a woman between 18 and 30 years old who had recovered from COVID-19. CDR3 loop: CASSLDRNQPQHF. The CDR3 DNA is TGTGCCAGCAGCTTAGACAGGAATCAGCCCCAGCATTTT.